This T cell receptor beta chain stems from a study of T cell repertoires in ileal Crohn's disease. The assay was immunoSEQ multiplex PCR, and TCRdb's table has in-frame clones only and misses some. The data hold some 3,500 clones, with around 80% observed a single time. This clone came up a few times. One end of the junction fails to match germline, which may point to a read error. Before sorting, lamina propria lymphocytes were separated from surgical specimens by density gradient. Germline CDR1 SGHDN, CDR2 FVKESK. This CDR3 is built from 14 residues. Sequences were obtained from CD4+ T cells sorted from the ileum. The receptor's source is an adult with Crohn's disease. The chain employs TRBV14 and TRBJ1-2, with TRBD1 matching over 8 bases. The CDR3 coding sequence is TGTGCCAGCAGCCAAGCTTTCGACAGGGGCGGGTCAGTCTTC. This encodes CASSQAFDRGGSVF.